This entry lists 28 T cell receptor beta chains sequenced from one sample in a study of blood T cell repertoires in COVID-19 (dated by TCRdb to 2020 to 2022). Receptor amplification or capture employed the immunoSEQ multiplex PCR assay. TCRdb holds this immuneACCESS table with in-frame rearrangements only. Some clones are missing; in checked studies, unresolved V genes explain under half, and the rest has no known cause. For this sample the table gives 30,000 to 40,000 clones, of which 85% to 90% were detected only once. The ten most abundant clones make up less than 30% of the sample. The specimen was peripheral blood. All receptors derive from a man between 60 and 75 years old with active or convalescent COVID-19.

The chain uses TRBV7-8 and TRBJ2-3; 8 bases line up with TRBD2. CDR1 is SGHVS and CDR2 is FQNEAQ in the germline V gene. Trimming took 2 bases from V and 1 from J; bases not matched to a gene: 5. The CDR3 consists of 16 residues. The CDR3 sequence is CASSLLRRGGTDTQYF. In nucleotides, the CDR3 is TGTGCCAGCAGCTTACTTCGGCGGGGGGGCACAGATACGCAGTATTTT.

The V and J genes are TRBV7-9 and TRBJ2-7, with 10 bases matching TRBD1. Per germline, CDR1 SEHNR and CDR2 FQNEAQ (reference sequence). The CDR3 has 18 amino acids. Trimming took 5 bases from V and 4 from J; bases not matched to a gene: 17. In nucleotides, the CDR3 is TGTGCCAGCAGCCCGCGAGTTGGGACAGGGGAAGGGGATTACGAGCAGTACTTC. It yields the protein CASSPRVGTGEGDYEQYF.

This chain connects TRBV6-5 to TRBJ1-1; TRBD1 agrees at 8 bases. J was trimmed by 5 bases and V by 6 bases; bases with no gene match: 8. The CDR3 has 14 residues. From germline, CDR1 is MNHEY and CDR2 SVGAGI. CDR3 sequence reads: CASRKDREDTEAFF. The DNA of the CDR3 is TGTGCCAGCAGGAAGGACAGGGAGGATACTGAAGCTTTCTTT.

The rearrangement joins TRBV6-2 or TRBV6-3 to TRBJ2-5; 12 nucleotides agree with TRBD2. Unmatched junction bases numbered 11, after V lost 3 bases and J lost 6 bases. Germline V CDR1 and CDR2: MNHEY, SVGEGT. CDR3 length: 17 amino acids. DNA for the CDR3: TGTGCCAGCAGTTATCCGAGACTAGCGGGAGATCCGAAGACCCAGTACTTC. Translating it yields CASSYPRLAGDPKTQYF.

The CDR3: CASSQDRVYEQFF. In DNA, the CDR3 is TGTGCCAGCAGCCAAGATAGAGTCTATGAGCAGTTCTTC. The V call is TRBV3-1 (or the pseudogene TRBV3-2), the J call TRBJ2-1; D is uncertain. Germline V lookup: CDR1 LGHDT, CDR2 YNNKEL (reference sequence). The CDR3 sequence is 13 residues long. The V end lost 0 bases, the J end lost 8 bases, and 8 bases lay between the germline ends.

This chain connects TRBV6-2 or TRBV6-3 to TRBJ1-5; 7 bases align to TRBD1. Trimming took 5 bases from V and 0 from J; bases not matched to a gene: 10. There are 17 residues in the CDR3. Germline V CDR1 and CDR2: MNHEY, SVGEGT. The CDR3 reads CASSPDRRPSSNQPQHF. The DNA for the CDR3 is TGTGCCAGCAGTCCGGACAGGAGACCATCTAGCAATCAGCCCCAGCATTTT.

The genes are TRBV28 and TRBJ2-3, with 9 bases that match TRBD2. Germline-derived CDR1 and CDR2 are MDHEN and SYDVKM. The V segment lost 8 bases and the J segment 2 bases; nucleotides outside the gene matches: 5. This CDR3 has 14 amino acids. The CDR3 is CASDTSGPTDTQYF. CDR3 nucleotides: TGTGCCAGCGACACTAGCGGGCCCACAGATACGCAGTATTTT.

This clone was observed once. The chain joins TRBV24-1 to TRBJ1-5; the D gene is possibly TRBD1 (5 bases). Per germline, CDR1 KGHDR and CDR2 SFDVKD. The length of the CDR3 is 15 residues. V lost 4 bases, J lost 7 bases, and 16 bases lay in between. Here the CDR3 reads CATSESGLGWQPQHF. The CDR3 DNA is TGTGCCACCAGTGAGTCAGGGTTAGGTTGGCAGCCCCAGCATTTT.

This chain connects TRBV7-9 to TRBJ2-7; 11 bases agree with TRBD2. Germline assignment: CDR1 SEHNR and CDR2 FQNEAQ (reference sequence). The CDR3 is 15 residues long. V lost 3 bases to trimming and J lost 5 bases; unmatched junction nucleotides: 6. CDR3 coding DNA: TGTGCCAGCAGCTTTTGGCTAGCGGGAGGCCACGAGCAGTACTTC. It specifies CASSFWLAGGHEQYF.

This clone was counted once. The CDR3 sequence is CASSPPAGGGETQYF. The CDR3 nucleotides are TGTGCCAGCTCACCACCGGCGGGGGGCGGTGAGACCCAGTACTTC. The gene calls are TRBV18 and TRBJ2-5; 8 bases fit TRBD2. J lost 5 bases, V lost 0 bases, and 5 bases had no gene match. The CDR3 has 15 amino acids. The germline V gene has CDR1 KGHSH and CDR2 LQKENI.

This chain links TRBV24-1 with TRBJ2-1, with 7 bases lining up with TRBD2. The CDR3 covers 15 residues. Germline values: CDR1 KGHDR, CDR2 SFDVKD. The J segment lost 3 bases and the V segment lost 4 bases, leaving 5 bases of the junction unmatched. DNA for the CDR3: TGTGCCACCAGTGACATAAGCGGGAACTACAATGAGCAGTTCTTC. It specifies CATSDISGNYNEQFF.

This chain uses TRBV5-1 with TRBJ2-2, with 10 bases lining up with TRBD1. V lost 4 bases and J lost 6; bases outside the gene matches: 9. CDR3 length: 16 residues. Germline CDR1 SGHRS, CDR2 YFSETQ. CDR3 sequence: CASSTTGGHLSGELFF. In nucleotides, the CDR3 is TGCGCCAGCAGCACGACAGGGGGCCATTTGTCCGGGGAGCTGTTTTTT.

This clone was detected a few times. The gene calls are TRBV7-8 and TRBJ2-7; 11 bases line up with TRBD2. The germline V gene has CDR1 SGHVS and CDR2 FQNEAQ. J gave up 3 bases and V 4 bases, and 5 bases lay outside the gene matches. The CDR3 runs to 15 residues. This CDR3 reads CASSSRTSGLYEQYF. The CDR3 DNA sequence: TGTGCCAGCAGCTCAAGGACTAGCGGGCTCTACGAGCAGTACTTC.

This clone was seen only once. DNA of the CDR3: TGTGCCAGCAGCCGGGGGCTCCTGACTAGCGGGACAACAGATACGCAGTATTTT. It specifies CASSRGLLTSGTTDTQYF. The chain employs TRBV3-1 (or the pseudogene TRBV3-2) and TRBJ2-3; TRBD2 agrees at 11 bases. V was clipped by 4 bases and J by 3 bases; unmatched bases: 12. CDR3 length equals 18 residues. The V gene's germline CDR1 is LGHDT and CDR2 YNNKEL (reference sequence).

The CDR3 reads CASEAGQGVYEQYF. The CDR3 DNA is TGTGCCAGCGAGGCGGGACAGGGGGTTTACGAGCAGTACTTC. V usage is TRBV2 and J usage is TRBJ2-7; 11 nucleotides match TRBD1. The CDR3 sequence is 14 residues long. CDR1 SNHLY and CDR2 FYNNEI come from the germline V gene. J lost 4 bases, V lost 8 bases, and 7 bases had no gene match.

The chain is built from TRBV6-5 and TRBJ2-1, with D perhaps TRBD1 (5 bases). V was cut by 6 bases and J by 8 bases, with 20 bases left in between. Germline-derived CDR1 and CDR2 are MNHEY and SVGAGI. The CDR3 spans 15 residues. Written as DNA, the CDR3 is TGTGCCAGCAGCGACCCGAGCAGGGCAAGGGATGAGCAGTTCTTC. It codes for CASSDPSRARDEQFF.

This rearrangement joins TRBV5-4 to TRBJ2-3; 7 positions match TRBD1. Losses at the gene ends were 4 bases for V and 2 bases for J; bases not matched to a gene: 13. CDR3 size: 17 residues. Germline V CDR1 and CDR2: SGHNT, YYREEE (reference sequence). CDR3 region: CASSEGATRGITDTQYF. The CDR3, as DNA: TGTGCCAGCAGCGAGGGGGCCACTAGGGGGATCACAGATACGCAGTATTTT.

This chain joins TRBV2 and TRBJ1-2; tentatively, D is TRBD1 (5 bases). This CDR3 has 14 residues. V dropped 7 bases and J dropped 8 bases, with 20 bases sitting between them. The V gene's germline CDR1 is SNHLY and CDR2 FYNNEI. The CDR3 nucleotides are TGTGCCAGCACCAAGACGCTCGCGGGGCAGGGCTACACCTTC. Its protein is CASTKTLAGQGYTF. Drawing the rest from reference TRBV2 and TRBJ1-2, the complete variable domain is EPEVTQTPSHQVTQMGQEVILRCVPISNHLYFYWYRQILGQKVEFLVSFYNNEISEKSEIFDDQFSVERPDGSNFTLKIRSTKLEDSAMYFCASTKTLAGQGYTFGSGTRLTVV.

The V gene is TRBV6-2 or TRBV6-3, the J gene TRBJ2-1; TRBD1 matches 7 bases. The germline gives CDR1 MNHEY, CDR2 SVGEGT. There are 15 residues in the CDR3. The V gene end was trimmed by 5 bases and the J gene end by 6 bases; junction bases not matched to a gene: 10. CDR3 DNA sequence: TGTGCCAGCAGTATACAGGGGATCAGGGGCAATGAGCAGTTCTTC. Translation: CASSIQGIRGNEQFF.

The chain uses TRBV5-1 and TRBJ2-7, with a tentative D call TRBD2 (6 bases). Germline CDR1 and CDR2: SGHRS and YFSETQ. The CDR3 totals 14 residues. V was pared by 5 bases and J by 2 bases, with 14 bases between. CDR3 DNA sequence: TGCGCCAGCAGGCCAACTAGCTCAACCTACGAGCAGTACTTC. Translation gives CASRPTSSTYEQYF.

The chain joins TRBV6-5 to TRBJ2-1; 13 bases match TRBD2. This CDR3 contains 14 residues. Per germline, CDR1 MNHEY and CDR2 SVGAGI. V shed 5 bases and J 15 bases; nucleotides not matched to a gene: 10. DNA of the CDR3: TGTGCCAGCAGTACGGGACTAGCGGGGCGAATGAGGTTCTTC. It codes for CASSTGLAGRMRFF.

This clone was seen once. The CDR3 region is CASSLGVSGTDTQYF. The CDR3 DNA sequence: TGCGCCAGCAGCTTGGGGGTTAGCGGCACAGATACGCAGTATTTT. The V call is TRBV5-1, the J call TRBJ2-3, with D possibly being TRBD2 (5 bases). V was clipped by 0 bases and J by 1 base, with 9 bases between them. In germline, CDR1 is SGHRS, CDR2 YFSETQ. CDR3 length equals 15 residues. Together with reference TRBV5-1 and TRBJ2-3, the CDR3 gives the full variable domain: KAGVTQTPRYLIKTRGQQVTLSCSPISGHRSVSWYQQTPGQGLQFLFEYFSETQRNKGNFPGRFSGRQFSNSRSEMNVSTLELGDSALYLCASSLGVSGTDTQYFGPGTRLTVL.

The rearrangement joins TRBV9 to TRBJ2-1, with 7 nucleotides matching TRBD1. J was trimmed by 4 bases and V by 4 bases; bases with no gene match: 8. The CDR3 length is 15 residues. CDR1 is SGDLS and CDR2 is YYNGEE in the germline V gene. The DNA for the CDR3 is TGTGCCAGCAGCCCCGGGACAGTTCGGTACAATGAGCAGTTCTTC. Protein: CASSPGTVRYNEQFF. Filled out from reference TRBV9 and TRBJ2-1, the complete variable domain reads DSGVTQTPKHLITATGQRVTLRCSPRSGDLSVYWYQQSLDQGLQFLIQYYNGEERAKGNILERFSAQQFPDLHSELNLSSLELGDSALYFCASSPGTVRYNEQFFGPGTRLTVL.

This clone appeared a single time. This chain joins TRBV28 and TRBJ2-3; the match to TRBD1 covers 8 bases. This CDR3 is built from 15 residues. Germline CDR1 is MDHEN and CDR2 is SYDVKM. Unmatched junction bases numbered 7, after V lost 2 bases and J lost 6 bases. The CDR3, as DNA: TGTGCCAGCAGTTTACCCAGGAACAGGGGGGATACGCAGTATTTT. Translated, it gives CASSLPRNRGDTQYF.

The rearrangement uses TRBV18 and TRBJ1-1; D might be TRBD1 (5 bases). Per the germline V gene, CDR1 is KGHSH and CDR2 is LQKENI. Trimming shortened V by 6 bases and J by 2 bases, and 19 bases separated the two germline ends. The CDR3 is 16 amino acids. CDR3: CASSRGVGAINTEAFF. CDR3 DNA: TGTGCCAGCTCCCGCGGGGTTGGGGCGATAAACACTGAAGCTTTCTTT.

The chain uses TRBV10-3 and TRBJ1-2; D gene unclear. The CDR3 totals 13 residues. V lost 6 bases to trimming and J lost 4 bases, with 12 bases between them. Germline CDR1 is ENHRY and CDR2 is SYGVKD. CDR3 coding DNA: TGTGCCATCAGGCCATCGGAGGGCTATGGCTACACCTTC. It translates to CAIRPSEGYGYTF.

This rearrangement joins TRBV25-1 to TRBJ1-1; TRBD1 matches at 8 bases. V gave up 7 bases and J gave up 1 base; unmatched junction bases: 8. CDR1 and CDR2 from the germline V gene are MGHDK and SYGVNS. This CDR3 has 15 residues. CDR3 amino acids: CASTPGQGKNTEAFF. The CDR3 DNA reads TGTGCCAGCACCCCAGGACAGGGCAAGAACACTGAAGCTTTCTTT.

The chain combines TRBV5-1 with TRBJ2-1, with 10 bases aligning to TRBD2. V shed 4 bases, J shed 10 bases, and the junction held 5 bases outside the gene matches. The CDR3 loop spans 13 amino acids. Germline CDR1 SGHRS, CDR2 YFSETQ. This chain's CDR3 is CASSDGLAEEQFF. The CDR3 nucleotides read TGCGCCAGCAGCGACGGACTAGCGGAAGAGCAGTTCTTC. Drawing the rest from reference TRBV5-1 and TRBJ2-1, the complete variable domain is KAGVTQTPRYLIKTRGQQVTLSCSPISGHRSVSWYQQTPGQGLQFLFEYFSETQRNKGNFPGRFSGRQFSNSRSEMNVSTLELGDSALYLCASSDGLAEEQFFGPGTRLTVL.